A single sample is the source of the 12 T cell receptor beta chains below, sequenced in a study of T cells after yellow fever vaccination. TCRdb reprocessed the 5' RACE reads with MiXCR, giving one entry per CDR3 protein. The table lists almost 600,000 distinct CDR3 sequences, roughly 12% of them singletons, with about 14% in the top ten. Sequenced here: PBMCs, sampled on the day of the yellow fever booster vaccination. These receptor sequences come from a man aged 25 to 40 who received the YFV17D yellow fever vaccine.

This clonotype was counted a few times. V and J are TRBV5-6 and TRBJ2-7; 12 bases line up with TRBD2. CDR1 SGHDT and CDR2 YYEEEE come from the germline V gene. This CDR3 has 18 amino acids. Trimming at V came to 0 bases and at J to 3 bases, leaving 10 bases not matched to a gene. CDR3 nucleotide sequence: TGTGCCAGCAGCTTGGTTCTAGCGGGAGGGCCCGGCGGCTACGAGCAGTACTTC. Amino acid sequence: CASSLVLAGGPGGYEQYF.

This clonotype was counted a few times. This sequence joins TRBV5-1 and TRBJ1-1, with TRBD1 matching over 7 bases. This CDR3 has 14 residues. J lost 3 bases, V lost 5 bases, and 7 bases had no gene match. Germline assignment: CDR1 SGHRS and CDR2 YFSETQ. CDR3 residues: CASSLGQDYTEAFF. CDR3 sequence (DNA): TGCGCCAGCAGTCTTGGACAGGACTACACTGAAGCTTTCTTT.

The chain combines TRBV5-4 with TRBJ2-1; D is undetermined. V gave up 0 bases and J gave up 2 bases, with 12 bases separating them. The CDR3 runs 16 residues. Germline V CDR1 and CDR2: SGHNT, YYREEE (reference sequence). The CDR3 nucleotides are TGTGCCAGCAGCTTGGTCTCGGAGTCCCCCTACAATGAGCAGTTCTTC. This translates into CASSLVSESPYNEQFF.

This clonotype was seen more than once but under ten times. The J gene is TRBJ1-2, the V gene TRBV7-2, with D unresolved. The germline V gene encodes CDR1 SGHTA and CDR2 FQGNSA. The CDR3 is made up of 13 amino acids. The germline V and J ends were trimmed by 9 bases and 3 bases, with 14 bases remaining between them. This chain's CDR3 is CASSREADYGYTF. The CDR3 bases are TGTGCCAGTAGTAGAGAGGCCGACTATGGCTACACCTTC.

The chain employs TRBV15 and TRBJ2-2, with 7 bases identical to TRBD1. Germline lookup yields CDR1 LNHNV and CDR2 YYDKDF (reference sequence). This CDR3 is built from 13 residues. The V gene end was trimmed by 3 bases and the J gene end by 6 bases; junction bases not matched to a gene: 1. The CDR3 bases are TGTGCCACCAGCAGCACAGGGGCCGGGGAGCTGTTTTTT. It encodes CATSSTGAGELFF.

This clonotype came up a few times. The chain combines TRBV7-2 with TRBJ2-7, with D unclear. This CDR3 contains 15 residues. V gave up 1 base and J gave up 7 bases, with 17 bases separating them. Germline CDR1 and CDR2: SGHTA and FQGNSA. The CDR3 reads CASSLGLGYTEEQYF. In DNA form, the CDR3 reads TGTGCCAGCAGCTTAGGGCTTGGGTACACGGAGGAGCAGTACTTC. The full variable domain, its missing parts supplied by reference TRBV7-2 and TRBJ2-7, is GAGVSQSPSNKVTEKGKDVELRCDPISGHTALYWYRQSLGQGLEFLIYFQGNSAPDKSGLPSDRFSAERTGGSVSTLTIQRTQQEDSAVYLCASSLGLGYTEEQYFGPGTRLTVT.

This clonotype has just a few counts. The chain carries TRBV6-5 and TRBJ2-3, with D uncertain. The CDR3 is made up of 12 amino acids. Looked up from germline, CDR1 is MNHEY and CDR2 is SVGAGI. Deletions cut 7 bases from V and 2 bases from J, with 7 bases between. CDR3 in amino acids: CASTDYTDTQYF. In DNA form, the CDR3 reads TGTGCCAGCACCGATTACACAGATACGCAGTATTTT.

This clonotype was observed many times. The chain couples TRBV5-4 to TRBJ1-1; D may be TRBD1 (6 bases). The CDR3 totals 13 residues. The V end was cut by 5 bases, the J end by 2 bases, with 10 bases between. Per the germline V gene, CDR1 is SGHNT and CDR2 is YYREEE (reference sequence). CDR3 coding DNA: TGTGCCAGCAGTTCGGACAGCAACACTGAAGCTTTCTTT. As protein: CASSSDSNTEAFF. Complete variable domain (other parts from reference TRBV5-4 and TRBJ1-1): ETGVTQSPTHLIKTRGQQVTLRCSSQSGHNTVSWYQQALGQGPQFIFQYYREEENGRGNFPPRFSGLQFPNYSSELNVNALELDDSALYLCASSSDSNTEAFFGQGTRLTVV.

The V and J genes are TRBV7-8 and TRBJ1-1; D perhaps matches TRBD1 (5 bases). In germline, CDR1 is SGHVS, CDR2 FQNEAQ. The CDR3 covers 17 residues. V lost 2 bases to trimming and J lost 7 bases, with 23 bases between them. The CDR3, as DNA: TGTGCCAGCAGCTTATCGGCGATGGTGAACGAGAGGGGTGAAGCTTTCTTT. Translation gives CASSLSAMVNERGEAFF.

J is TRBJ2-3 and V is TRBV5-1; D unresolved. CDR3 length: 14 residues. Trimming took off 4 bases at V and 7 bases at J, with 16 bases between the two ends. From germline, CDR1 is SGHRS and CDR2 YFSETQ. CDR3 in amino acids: CASSETSGMNTQYF. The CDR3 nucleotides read TGCGCCAGCAGCGAAACGTCTGGGATGAATACGCAGTATTTT.

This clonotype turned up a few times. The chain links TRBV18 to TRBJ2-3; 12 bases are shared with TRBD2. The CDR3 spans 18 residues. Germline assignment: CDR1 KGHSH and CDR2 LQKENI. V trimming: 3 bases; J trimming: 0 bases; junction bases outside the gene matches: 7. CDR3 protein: CASSPLGLAGISTDTQYF. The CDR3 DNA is TGTGCCAGCTCACCTCTCGGACTAGCGGGGATAAGCACAGATACGCAGTATTTT. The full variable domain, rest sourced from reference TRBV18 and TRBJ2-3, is NAGVMQNPRHLVRRRGQEARLRCSPMKGHSHVYWYRQLPEEGLKFMVYLQKENIIDESGMPKERFSAEFPKEGPSILRIQQVVRGDSAAYFCASSPLGLAGISTDTQYFGPGTRLTVL.

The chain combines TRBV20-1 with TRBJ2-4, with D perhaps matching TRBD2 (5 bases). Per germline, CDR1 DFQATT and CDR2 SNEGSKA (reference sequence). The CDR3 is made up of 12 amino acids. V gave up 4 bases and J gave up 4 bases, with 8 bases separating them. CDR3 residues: CSAIGSKNIQYF. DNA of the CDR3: TGCAGTGCTATAGGGAGTAAAAACATTCAGTACTTC.